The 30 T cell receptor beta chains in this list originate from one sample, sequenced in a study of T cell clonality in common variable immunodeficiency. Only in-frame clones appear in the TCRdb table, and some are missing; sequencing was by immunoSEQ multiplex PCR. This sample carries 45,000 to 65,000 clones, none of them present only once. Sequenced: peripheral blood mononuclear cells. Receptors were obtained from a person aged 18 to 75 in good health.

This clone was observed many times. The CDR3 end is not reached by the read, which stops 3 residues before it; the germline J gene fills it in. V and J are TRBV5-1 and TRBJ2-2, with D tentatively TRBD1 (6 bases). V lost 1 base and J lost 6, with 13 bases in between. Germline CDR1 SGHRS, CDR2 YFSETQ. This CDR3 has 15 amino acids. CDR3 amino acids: CASSLRGSGSGELFF. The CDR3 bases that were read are TGCGCCAGCAGCTTGAGGGGGTCAGGATCCGGGGAG.

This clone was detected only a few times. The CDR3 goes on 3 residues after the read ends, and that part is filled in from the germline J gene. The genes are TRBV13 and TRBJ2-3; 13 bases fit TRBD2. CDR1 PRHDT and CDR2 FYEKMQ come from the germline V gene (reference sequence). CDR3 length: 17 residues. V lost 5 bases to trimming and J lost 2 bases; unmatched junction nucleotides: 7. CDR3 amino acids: CASSAEGLAGITDTQYF. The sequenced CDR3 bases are TGTGCCAGCAGCGCCGAGGGACTAGCGGGGATCACAGATACG.

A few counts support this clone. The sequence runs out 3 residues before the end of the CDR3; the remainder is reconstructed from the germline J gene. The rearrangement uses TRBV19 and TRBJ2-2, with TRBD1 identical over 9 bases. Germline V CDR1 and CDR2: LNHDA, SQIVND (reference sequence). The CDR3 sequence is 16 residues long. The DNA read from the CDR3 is TGTGCCAGCCGGGGGACAGGGTTTACAACTAATGAAAAG. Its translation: CASRGTGFTTNEK. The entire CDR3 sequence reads CASRGTGFTTNEKLFF.

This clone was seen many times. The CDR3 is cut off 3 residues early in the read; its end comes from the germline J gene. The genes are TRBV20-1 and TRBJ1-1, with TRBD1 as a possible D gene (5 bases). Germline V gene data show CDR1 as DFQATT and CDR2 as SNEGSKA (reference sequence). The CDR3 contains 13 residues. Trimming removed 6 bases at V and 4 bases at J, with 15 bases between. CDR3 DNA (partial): TGCAGTGCACAGCCCAGGGTATCCACTGAA. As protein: CSAQPRVSTE. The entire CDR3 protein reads CSAQPRVSTEAFF.

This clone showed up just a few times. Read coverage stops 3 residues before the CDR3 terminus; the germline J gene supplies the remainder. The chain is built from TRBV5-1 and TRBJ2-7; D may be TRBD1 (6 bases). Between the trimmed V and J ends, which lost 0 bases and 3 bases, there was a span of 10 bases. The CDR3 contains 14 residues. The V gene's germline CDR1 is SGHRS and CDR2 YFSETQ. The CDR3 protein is CASSLGGQRYEQYF. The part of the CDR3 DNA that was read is TGCGCCAGCAGCTTGGGAGGACAGCGCTACGAG.

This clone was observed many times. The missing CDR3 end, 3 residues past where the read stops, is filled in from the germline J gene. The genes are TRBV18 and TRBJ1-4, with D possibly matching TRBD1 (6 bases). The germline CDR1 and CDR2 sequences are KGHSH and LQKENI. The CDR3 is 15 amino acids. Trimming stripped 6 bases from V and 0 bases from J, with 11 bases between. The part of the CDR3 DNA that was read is TGTGCCAGCTCCTCCAGGGACACAACTAATGAAAAA. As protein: CASSSRDTTNEK. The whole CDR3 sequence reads CASSSRDTTNEKLFF.

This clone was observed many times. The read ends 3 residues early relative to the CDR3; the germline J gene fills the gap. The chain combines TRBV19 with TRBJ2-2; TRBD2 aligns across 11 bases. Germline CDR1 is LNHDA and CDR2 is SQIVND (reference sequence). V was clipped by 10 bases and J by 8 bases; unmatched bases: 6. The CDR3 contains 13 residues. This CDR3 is CATGTSGPGELFF. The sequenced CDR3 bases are TGTGCCACCGGGACTAGCGGCCCGGGGGAG.

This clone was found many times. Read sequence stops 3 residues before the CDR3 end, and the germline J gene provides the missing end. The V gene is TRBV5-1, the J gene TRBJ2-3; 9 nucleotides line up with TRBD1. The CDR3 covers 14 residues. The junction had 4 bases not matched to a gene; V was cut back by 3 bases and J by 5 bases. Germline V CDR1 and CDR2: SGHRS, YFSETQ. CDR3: CASSYGQGKDTQYF. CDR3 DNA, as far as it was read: TGCGCCAGCAGCTACGGACAGGGGAAAGATACG.

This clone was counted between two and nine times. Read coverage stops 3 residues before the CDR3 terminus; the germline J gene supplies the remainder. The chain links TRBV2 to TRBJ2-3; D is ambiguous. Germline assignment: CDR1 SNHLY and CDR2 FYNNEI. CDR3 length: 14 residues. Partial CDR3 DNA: TGTGCCAGCAGTGAAGGACGGGTTCAAGAGACG. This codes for CASSEGRVQET. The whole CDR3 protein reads CASSEGRVQETQYF.

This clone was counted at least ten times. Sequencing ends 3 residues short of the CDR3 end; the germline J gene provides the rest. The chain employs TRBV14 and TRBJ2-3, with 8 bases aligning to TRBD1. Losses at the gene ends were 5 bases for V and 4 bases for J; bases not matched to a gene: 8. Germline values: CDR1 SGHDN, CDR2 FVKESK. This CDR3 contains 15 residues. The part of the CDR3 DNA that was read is TGTGCCAGCAGCTCCCGGACAGGGAGGTCAGATACG. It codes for CASSSRTGRSDT. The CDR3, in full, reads CASSSRTGRSDTQYF.

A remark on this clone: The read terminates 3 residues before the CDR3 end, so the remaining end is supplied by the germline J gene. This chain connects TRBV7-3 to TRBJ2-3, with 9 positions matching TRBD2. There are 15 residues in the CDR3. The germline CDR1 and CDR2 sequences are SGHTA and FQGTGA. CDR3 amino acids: CASSLAGGPFETQYF. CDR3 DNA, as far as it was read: TGTGCCAGCAGCTTAGCGGGGGGGCCTTTCGAGACG. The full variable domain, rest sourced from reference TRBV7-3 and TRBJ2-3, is GAGVSQTPSNKVTEKGKYVELRCDPISGHTALYWYRQSLGQGPEFLIYFQGTGAADDSGLPNDRFFAVRPEGSVSTLKIQRTERGDSAVYLCASSLAGGPFETQYFGPGTRLTVL.

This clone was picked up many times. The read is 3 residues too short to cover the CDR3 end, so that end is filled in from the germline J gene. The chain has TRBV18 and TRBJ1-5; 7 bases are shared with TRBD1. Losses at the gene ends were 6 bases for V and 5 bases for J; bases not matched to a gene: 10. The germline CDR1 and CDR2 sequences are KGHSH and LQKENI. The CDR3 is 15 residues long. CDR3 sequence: CASSHGTAPDQPQHF. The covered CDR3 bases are TGTGCCAGCTCGCACGGGACAGCCCCTGATCAGCCC.

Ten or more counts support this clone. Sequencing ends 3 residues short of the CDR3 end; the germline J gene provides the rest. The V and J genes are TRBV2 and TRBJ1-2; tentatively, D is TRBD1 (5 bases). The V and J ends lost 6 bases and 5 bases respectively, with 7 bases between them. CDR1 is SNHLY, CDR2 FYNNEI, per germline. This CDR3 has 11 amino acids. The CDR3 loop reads CASRTEYGYTF. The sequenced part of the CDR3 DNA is TGTGCCAGCAGGACAGAGTATGGC.

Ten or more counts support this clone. The sequenced part of the CDR3 DNA is TGTGCCAGCAGGGACCTGACAGGGCCCGCCTTAGGGGACACTGAA. It is translated as CASRDLTGPALGDTE. The full CDR3 sequence reads CASRDLTGPALGDTEAFF. This chain joins TRBV2 and TRBJ1-1, with 7 bases matching TRBD1. The read ends 3 residues before the CDR3 terminus; that terminus is restored from the germline J gene. With V trimmed by 6 bases and J by 3 bases, 19 bases remained unmatched. The CDR3 has 18 amino acids. Per germline, CDR1 SNHLY and CDR2 FYNNEI.

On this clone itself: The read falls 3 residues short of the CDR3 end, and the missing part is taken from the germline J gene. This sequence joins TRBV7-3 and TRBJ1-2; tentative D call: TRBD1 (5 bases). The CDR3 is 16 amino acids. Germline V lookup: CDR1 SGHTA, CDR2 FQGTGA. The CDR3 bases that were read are TGTGCCAGCAGCCCCCGCGGGACTAGCGGGAGCTACGAC. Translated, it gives CASSPRGTSGSYD. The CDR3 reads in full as CASSPRGTSGSYDYTF. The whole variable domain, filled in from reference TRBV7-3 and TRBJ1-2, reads GAGVSQTPSNKVTEKGKYVELRCDPISGHTALYWYRQSLGQGPEFLIYFQGTGAADDSGLPNDRFFAVRPEGSVSTLKIQRTERGDSAVYLCASSPRGTSGSYDYTFGSGTRLTVV.

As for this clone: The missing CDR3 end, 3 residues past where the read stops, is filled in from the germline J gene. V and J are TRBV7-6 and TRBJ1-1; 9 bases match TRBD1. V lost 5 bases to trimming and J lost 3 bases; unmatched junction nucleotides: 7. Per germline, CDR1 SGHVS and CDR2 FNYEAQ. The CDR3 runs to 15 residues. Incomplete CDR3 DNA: TGTGCCAGCAGCCTCTCACAGGGGGCGGACACTGAA. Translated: CASSLSQGADTE. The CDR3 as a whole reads CASSLSQGADTEAFF.

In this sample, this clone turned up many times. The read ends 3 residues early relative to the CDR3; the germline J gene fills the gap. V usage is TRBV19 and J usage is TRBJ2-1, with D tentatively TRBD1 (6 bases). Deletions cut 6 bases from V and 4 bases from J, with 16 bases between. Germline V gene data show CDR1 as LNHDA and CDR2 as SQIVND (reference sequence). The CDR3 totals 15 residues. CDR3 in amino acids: CASRIREGGYNEQFF. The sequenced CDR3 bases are TGTGCCAGTAGGATTCGGGAAGGGGGATACAATGAG.

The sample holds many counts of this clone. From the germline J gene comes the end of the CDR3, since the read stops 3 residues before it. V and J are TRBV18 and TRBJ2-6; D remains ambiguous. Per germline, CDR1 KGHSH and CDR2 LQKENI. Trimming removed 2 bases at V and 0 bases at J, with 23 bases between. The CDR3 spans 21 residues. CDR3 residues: CASSPTNPLFPLSSGANVLTF. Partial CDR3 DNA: TGTGCCAGCTCACCAACGAACCCGCTCTTCCCCCTAAGCTCTGGGGCCAACGTC.

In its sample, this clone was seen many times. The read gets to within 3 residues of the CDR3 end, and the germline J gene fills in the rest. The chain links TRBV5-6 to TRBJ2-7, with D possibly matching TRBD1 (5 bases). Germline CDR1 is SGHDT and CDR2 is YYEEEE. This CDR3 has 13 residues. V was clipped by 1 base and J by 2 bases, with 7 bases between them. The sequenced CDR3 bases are TGTGCCAGCAGCTTGTTGGACACCTACGAG. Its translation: CASSLLDTYE. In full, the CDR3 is CASSLLDTYEQYF.

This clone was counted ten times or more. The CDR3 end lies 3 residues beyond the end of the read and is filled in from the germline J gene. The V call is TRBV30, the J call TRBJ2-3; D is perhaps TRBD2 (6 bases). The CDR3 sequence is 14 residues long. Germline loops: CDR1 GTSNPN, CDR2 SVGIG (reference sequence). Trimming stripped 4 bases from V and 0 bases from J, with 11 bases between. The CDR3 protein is CAWTESGSTDTQYF. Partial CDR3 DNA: TGTGCCTGGACAGAGAGCGGGAGCACAGATACG.

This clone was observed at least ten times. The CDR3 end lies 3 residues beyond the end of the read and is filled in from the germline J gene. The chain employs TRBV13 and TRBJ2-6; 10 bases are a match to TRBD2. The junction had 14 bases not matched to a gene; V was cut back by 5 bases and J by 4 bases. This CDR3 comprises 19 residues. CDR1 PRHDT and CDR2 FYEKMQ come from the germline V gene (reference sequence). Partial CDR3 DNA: TGTGCCAGCAGCCGGGCGGGGCTAGCGGGGGCGAGAGGGGCCAACGTC. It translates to CASSRAGLAGARGANV. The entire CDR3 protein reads CASSRAGLAGARGANVLTF.

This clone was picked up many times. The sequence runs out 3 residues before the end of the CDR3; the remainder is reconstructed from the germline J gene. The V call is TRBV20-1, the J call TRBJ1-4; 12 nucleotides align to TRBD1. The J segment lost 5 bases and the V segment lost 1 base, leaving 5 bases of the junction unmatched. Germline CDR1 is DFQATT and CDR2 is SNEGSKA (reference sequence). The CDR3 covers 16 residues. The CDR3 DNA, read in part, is TGCAGTGCTAGAGGGGGACAGGGGGCATCCAATGAAAAA. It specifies CSARGGQGASNEK. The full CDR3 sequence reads CSARGGQGASNEKLFF.

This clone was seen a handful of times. CDR3 bases read: TGTGCCAGCAGTCCTGGACATACTGAA. The encoded protein is CASSPGHTE. The entire CDR3 sequence reads CASSPGHTEAFF. The chain links TRBV7-3 to TRBJ1-1, with D possibly being TRBD1 (5 bases). The sequenced fragment ends 3 residues before the CDR3 boundary, so the rest is inferred from the germline J gene. V lost 6 bases, J lost 5 bases, and 10 bases lay in between. The CDR3 length is 12 residues. Per the germline V gene, CDR1 is SGHTA and CDR2 is FQGTGA.

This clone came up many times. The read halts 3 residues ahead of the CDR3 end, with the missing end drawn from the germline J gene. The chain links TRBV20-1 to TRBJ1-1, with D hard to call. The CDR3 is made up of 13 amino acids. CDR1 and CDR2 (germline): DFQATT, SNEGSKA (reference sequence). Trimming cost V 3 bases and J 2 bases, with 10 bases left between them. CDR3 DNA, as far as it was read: TGCAGTGCTAGTGTCAGACTTAACACTGAA. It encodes CSASVRLNTE. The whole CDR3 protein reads CSASVRLNTEAFF.

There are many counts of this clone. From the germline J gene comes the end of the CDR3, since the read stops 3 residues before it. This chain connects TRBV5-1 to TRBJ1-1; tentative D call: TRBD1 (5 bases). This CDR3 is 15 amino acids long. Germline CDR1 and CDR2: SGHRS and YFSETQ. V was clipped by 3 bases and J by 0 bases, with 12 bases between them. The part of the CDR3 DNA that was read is TGCGCCAGCAGCTGGCAGGGTGGGGTGAACACTGAA. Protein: CASSWQGGVNTE. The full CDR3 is CASSWQGGVNTEAFF.

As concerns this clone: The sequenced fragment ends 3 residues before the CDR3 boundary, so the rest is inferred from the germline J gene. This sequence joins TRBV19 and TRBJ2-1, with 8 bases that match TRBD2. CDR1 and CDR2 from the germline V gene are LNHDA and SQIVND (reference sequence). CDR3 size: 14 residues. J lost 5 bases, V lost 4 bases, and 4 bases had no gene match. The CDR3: CASSKAGGNNEQFF. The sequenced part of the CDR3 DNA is TGTGCCAGTAGTAAGGCGGGGGGCAACAATGAG.

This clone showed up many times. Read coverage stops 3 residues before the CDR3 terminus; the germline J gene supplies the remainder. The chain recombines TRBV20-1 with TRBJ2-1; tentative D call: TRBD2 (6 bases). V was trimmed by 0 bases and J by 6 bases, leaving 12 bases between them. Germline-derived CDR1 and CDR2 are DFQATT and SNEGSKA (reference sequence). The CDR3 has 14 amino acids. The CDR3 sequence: CSAREAGSFNEQFF. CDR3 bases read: TGCAGTGCTAGAGAGGCGGGGAGCTTCAATGAG.

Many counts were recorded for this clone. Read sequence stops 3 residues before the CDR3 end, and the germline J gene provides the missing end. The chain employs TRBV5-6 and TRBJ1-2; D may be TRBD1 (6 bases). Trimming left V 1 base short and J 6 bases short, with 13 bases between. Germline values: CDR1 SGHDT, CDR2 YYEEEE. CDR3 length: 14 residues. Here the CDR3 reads CASSLSGAGDGYTF. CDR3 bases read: TGTGCCAGCAGCTTGTCAGGGGCTGGGGATGGC.

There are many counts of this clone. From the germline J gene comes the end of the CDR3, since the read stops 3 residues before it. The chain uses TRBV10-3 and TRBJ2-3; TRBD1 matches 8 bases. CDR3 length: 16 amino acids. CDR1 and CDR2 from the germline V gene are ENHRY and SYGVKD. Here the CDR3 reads CAIGEERTGSKETQYF. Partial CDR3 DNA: TGTGCCATCGGGGAGGAACGGACAGGGTCCAAAGAGACG.

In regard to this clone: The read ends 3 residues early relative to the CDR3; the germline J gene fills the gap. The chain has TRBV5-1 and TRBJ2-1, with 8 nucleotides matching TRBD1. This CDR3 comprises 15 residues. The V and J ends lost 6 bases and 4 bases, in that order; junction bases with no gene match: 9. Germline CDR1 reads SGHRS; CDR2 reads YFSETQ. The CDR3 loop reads CASKEWTGYYNEQFF. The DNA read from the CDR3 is TGCGCCAGCAAGGAATGGACAGGGTATTACAATGAG.